This TCR beta chain was captured by sequencing in a study of blood T cell repertoires in COVID-19. Source study methods: Estimation of nucleated cell counts was performed using reference gene primer amplification. Here immunoSEQ multiplex PCR was the method, and the copy in TCRdb shows in-frame clones only, minus some. The DNA was the basis for D and trimming; V, J and clone size are from that table. Of approximately 150,000 clones in the sample, approximately 80% are singletons; the top ten hold around 2.2%. Germline V gene sequence: CDR1 LNHDA, CDR2 SQIVND (reference sequence). V was clipped by 5 bases and J by 4 bases; unmatched bases: 7. The CDR3 contains 16 residues.

The source of this sequence is a man between 65 and 79 years old with acute or convalescent COVID-19. The sample comprised peripheral blood. V is TRBV19 and J is TRBJ2-5; the match to TRBD2 covers 13 bases. The CDR3 loop is CASSSQTSGGPETQYF. CDR3 in DNA: TGTGCCAGTAGTTCCCAGACTAGCGGGGGGCCAGAGACCCAGTACTTC.